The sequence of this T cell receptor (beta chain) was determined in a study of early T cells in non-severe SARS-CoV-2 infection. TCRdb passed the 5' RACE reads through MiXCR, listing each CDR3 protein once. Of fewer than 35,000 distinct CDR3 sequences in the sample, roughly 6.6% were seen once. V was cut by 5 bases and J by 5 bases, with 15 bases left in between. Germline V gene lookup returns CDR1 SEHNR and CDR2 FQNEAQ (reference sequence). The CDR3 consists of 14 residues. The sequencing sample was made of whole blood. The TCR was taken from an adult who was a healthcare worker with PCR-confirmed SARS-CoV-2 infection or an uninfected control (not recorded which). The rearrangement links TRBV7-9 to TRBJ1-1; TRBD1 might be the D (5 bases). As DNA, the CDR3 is TGTGCCAGCAGCACACAGACAAAGGGGACTGAAGCTTTCTTT. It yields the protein CASSTQTKGTEAFF.